The 16 T cell receptor beta chains below were found in one sample sequenced in a study of tissue T cells after allogeneic stem cell transplantation. Using immunoSEQ multiplex PCR, the repertoire was profiled, and TCRdb retains in-frame clones only, with some absent. The sample has under 1,200 clones; around 84% are singletons. The sample in question was spleen tissue, obtained at autopsy. The receptors here all came from a female patient between 18 and 50 years old with steroid-refractory graft-versus-host disease after an allogeneic stem cell transplant. Some T cells may be supplied by the graft donor.

The rearrangement joins TRBV4-1 to TRBJ1-3, with D tentatively TRBD1 (6 bases). Germline V lookup: CDR1 MGHRA, CDR2 YSYEKL. Deletions cut 4 bases from V and 2 bases from J, with 12 bases between. The length of the CDR3 is 15 residues. CDR3 sequence reads: CASSLPGATGNTIYF. The DNA of the CDR3 is TGCGCCAGCAGCCTTCCAGGGGCCACTGGAAACACCATATATTTT.

The V and J genes are TRBV18 and TRBJ2-1, with TRBD1 matching over 8 bases. The germline V gene has CDR1 KGHSH and CDR2 LQKENI. CDR3 length: 15 residues. With 4 bases clipped from V and 8 bases from J, the junction kept 10 bases outside the gene matches. The CDR3 here is CASSRTGSPLHEQFF. The CDR3 DNA is TGTGCCAGCTCACGGACAGGGTCCCCCCTCCATGAGCAGTTCTTC.

The chain carries TRBV9 and TRBJ2-2; maybe TRBD1 (5 bases). Germline V gives CDR1 SGDLS, CDR2 YYNGEE. V lost 5 bases and J lost 2, with 22 bases in between. The length of the CDR3 is 18 residues. CDR3 nucleotide sequence: TGTGCCAGCAGTGCCCTTTTCCTCAGGGTTCCTAACACCGGGGAGCTGTTTTTT. Protein: CASSALFLRVPNTGELFF.

V and J are TRBV11-2 and TRBJ2-7; 9 bases are shared with TRBD2. The germline V gene has CDR1 SGHAT and CDR2 FQNNGV. This CDR3 comprises 13 residues. With 6 bases clipped from V and 9 bases from J, the junction kept 9 bases outside the gene matches. The CDR3 region has the DNA TGTGCCAGCAGGGTAGCGGGAGATGTTTGGCAGTACTTC. Translating it yields CASRVAGDVWQYF.

The rearrangement uses TRBV14 and TRBJ1-1; no definite D call. The CDR3 runs 15 residues. Germline V gene lookup returns CDR1 SGHDN and CDR2 FVKESK. V shed 1 base and J shed 4 bases, with 13 bases lying between them. The CDR3 DNA reads as TGTGCCAGCAGCCAAGGGGGAGGGAAAGGCACTGAAGCTTTCTTT. It codes for CASSQGGGKGTEAFF.

The rearrangement uses TRBV27 and TRBJ2-7, with D perhaps being TRBD1 or TRBD2 (6 bases each). Trimming pared 5 bases from V and 4 bases from J, leaving 9 bases between. This CDR3 contains 12 residues. Germline CDR1 MNHEY, CDR2 SMNVEV (reference sequence). The chain's CDR3 is CASSPGAYEQYF. The CDR3 DNA is TGTGCCAGCAGTCCGGGGGCTTACGAGCAGTACTTC.

This rearrangement joins TRBV29-1 to TRBJ1-2; D is possibly TRBD1 (6 bases). With 4 bases removed from V and 2 bases from J, the gap between germline ends came to 14 bases. CDR3 size: 14 residues. Germline loops: CDR1 SQVTM, CDR2 ANQGSEA. CDR3 sequence reads: CSVVKGQQNYGYTF. DNA of the CDR3: TGCAGCGTTGTTAAAGGACAGCAAAACTATGGCTACACCTTC.

The genes are TRBV29-1 and TRBJ2-4, with D possibly TRBD1 on 6 matching bases. The germline V gene encodes CDR1 SQVTM and CDR2 ANQGSEA. The length of the CDR3 is 13 residues. The V and J ends lost 3 bases and 15 bases respectively, with 21 bases between them. The CDR3 coding sequence is TGCAGCGTTGATAGGGCCTACAGGGCGCAGGGGTACTTC. This encodes CSVDRAYRAQGYF.

This clone was detected only a few times. The chain employs TRBV10-2 and TRBJ1-2, with 9 bases that match TRBD1. Losses at the gene ends were 0 bases for V and 5 bases for J; bases not matched to a gene: 7. The CDR3 sequence is 16 residues long. CDR1 is WSHSY, CDR2 SAAADI, per germline. In nucleotides, the CDR3 is TGCGCCAGCAGTGAGTCCACGGGACAGGGTCCTTATGGCTACACCTTC. Encoded protein: CASSESTGQGPYGYTF.

The rearrangement links TRBV6-6 to TRBJ2-1; D uncertain. V shed 2 bases and J shed 8 bases, with 13 bases lying between them. Germline lookup yields CDR1 MNHNY and CDR2 SVGAGI (reference sequence). The CDR3 has 14 residues. CDR3 region: CASSYPRLSDEQFF. CDR3 nucleotides: TGTGCCAGCAGTTACCCTAGACTCAGCGATGAGCAGTTCTTC.

The V call is TRBV7-6, the J call TRBJ2-3, with D possibly TRBD2 on 5 matching bases. Germline V gene sequence: CDR1 SGHVS, CDR2 FNYEAQ. CDR3 length: 13 residues. V gave up 2 bases and J gave up 4 bases, with 7 bases separating them. CDR3 sequence reads: CASSLRGPDTQYF. The CDR3 DNA reads as TGTGCCAGCAGCTTAAGAGGGCCAGATACGCAGTATTTT.

The chain is built from TRBV5-1 and TRBJ2-3; 11 bases align to TRBD2. The CDR3 loop spans 15 amino acids. CDR1 and CDR2 from the germline V gene are SGHRS and YFSETQ. Losses at the gene ends were 3 bases for V and 5 bases for J; bases not matched to a gene: 5. The DNA of the CDR3 is TGCGCCAGCAGCTACTTAGCGGGGGGGATAGATACGCAGTATTTT. Its protein product is CASSYLAGGIDTQYF.

This clone occurred a few times. V gene TRBV19 combines with J gene TRBJ1-4; 9 bases match TRBD1. V was clipped by 5 bases and J by 3 bases; unmatched bases: 4. Germline V lookup: CDR1 LNHDA, CDR2 SQIVND (reference sequence). The CDR3 length is 15 residues. CDR3 DNA sequence: TGTGCCAGTAGTCGGCGGGACAGGGCTAATGAAAAACTGTTTTTT. Protein product: CASSRRDRANEKLFF.

The V and J genes are TRBV7-9 and TRBJ1-4; the D is unclear. Trimming took off 3 bases at V and 4 bases at J, with 6 bases between the two ends. The CDR3 runs 13 residues. Germline CDR1 and CDR2: SEHNR and FQNEAQ (reference sequence). CDR3 sequence reads: CASSFRLNEKLFF. The CDR3 DNA is TGTGCCAGCAGCTTCAGACTTAATGAAAAACTGTTTTTT.

The CDR3, as DNA: TGCGCCAGCAGCCAAGATCCGGCTAGCGGGGGGGAGACCCAGTACTTC. Translated, it gives CASSQDPASGGETQYF. This chain connects TRBV4-1 to TRBJ2-5, with 11 bases matching TRBD2. CDR1 and CDR2 from the germline V gene are MGHRA and YSYEKL. The CDR3 contains 16 residues. Trimming took 0 bases from V and 5 from J; bases not matched to a gene: 5.

The rearrangement uses TRBV10-3 and TRBJ2-7; 7 bases are shared with TRBD1. The CDR3 length is 16 residues. Per germline, CDR1 ENHRY and CDR2 SYGVKD. The ends lost 4 bases at V and 0 bases at J; junction bases unmatched: 9. The DNA of the CDR3 is TGTGCCATCAGTGTTAGACAGGGACCCAACTCCTACGAGCAGTACTTC. This sequence encodes CAISVRQGPNSYEQYF.